These T cell receptor beta chains were read from a single sample in a study of cytomegalovirus exposure and HLA in healthy donors. The table came from immunoSEQ multiplex PCR; TCRdb's copy has only in-frame clones and leaves some out. The profile covers 85,000 to 95,000 clones, with 70% to 85% appearing a single time and more than 20% taken by the ten largest. The sequencing input was PBMCs. The origin of the receptors is a man younger than 45 in good health and CMV-seropositive. Each CDR3 is given with its conserved first and last residue. The order of the fields is CDR3 protein, CDR3 DNA, V gene, J gene, D gene, clone size. D genes are given only for firm matches. Size tells how often a clone was seen (once, few, many) or the class of an expanded clone, and some rows leave it out.

CDR3: CASSLWGQGGYGYTF
DNA: TGTGCCAGCAGCCTCTGGGGACAGGGGGGATATGGCTACACCTTC
V: TRBV27
J: TRBJ1-2
D: TRBD1
size: once

CDR3: CASSPRQGYTF
DNA: TGTGCCAGCTCACCAAGACAGGGCTACACCTTC
V: TRBV18
J: TRBJ1-2
D: .
size: once

CDR3: CASSPYRGQGAVEQYF
DNA: TGTGCCAGCAGCCCCTATCGGGGACAGGGGGCGGTCGAGCAGTACTTC
V: TRBV14
J: TRBJ2-7
D: TRBD1
size: .

CDR3: CASSSSRDQPQHF
DNA: TGTGCCAGCTCCTCGTCCAGGGATCAGCCCCAGCATTTT
V: TRBV18
J: TRBJ1-5
D: .
size: .

CDR3: CASSLSPGRARNYGYTF
DNA: TGTGCCAGCAGTTTATCTCCAGGGCGAGCCAGGAACTATGGCTACACCTTC
V: TRBV28
J: TRBJ1-2
D: .
size: .

CDR3: CASSIGQGNTEAFF
DNA: TGTGCCAGTAGTATAGGACAGGGGAACACTGAAGCTTTCTTT
V: TRBV19
J: TRBJ1-1
D: TRBD1
size: .

CDR3: CASSITGTGPYSPLHF
DNA: TGTGCCAGCAGCATAACCGGGACAGGTCCCTATTCACCCCTCCACTTT
V: TRBV7-2
J: TRBJ1-6
D: TRBD1
size: .

CDR3: CASSQVGQVMSEKLFF
DNA: TGTGCCAGCAGCCAAGTGGGACAGGTCATGAGTGAAAAACTGTTTTTT
V: TRBV4-2
J: TRBJ1-4
D: TRBD1
size: .

CDR3: CATSRDLTGFSYEQYF
DNA: TGTGCCACCAGCAGAGATCTGACGGGATTCTCCTACGAGCAGTACTTC
V: TRBV15
J: TRBJ2-7
D: .
size: .

CDR3: CASSDEVAGYNEQFF
DNA: TGTGCCAGCAGCGACGAGGTAGCGGGATACAATGAGCAGTTCTTC
V: TRBV9
J: TRBJ2-1
D: TRBD2
size: .

CDR3: CASSLEGESNSPLHF
DNA: TGTGCCAGCAGCTTAGAAGGGGAAAGTAATTCACCCCTCCACTTT
V: TRBV7-2
J: TRBJ1-6
D: .
size: .

CDR3: CASSFGQGYPYF
DNA: TGTGCCAGCAGCTTTGGACAGGGGTATCCGTACTTC
V: TRBV11-2
J: TRBJ2-7
D: TRBD1
size: .

CDR3: CAWSVGLAGWRDTQYF
DNA: TGTGCCTGGAGTGTGGGACTAGCGGGATGGAGAGATACGCAGTATTTT
V: TRBV30
J: TRBJ2-3
D: TRBD2
size: few

CDR3: CASSYQSGVGETQYF
DNA: TGTGCCAGCAGTTACCAATCGGGGGTGGGGGAGACCCAGTACTTC
V: TRBV6-5
J: TRBJ2-5
D: .
size: .

CDR3: CASSLSRDRVNQPQNF
DNA: TGTGCCAGTAGTCTGTCCCGGGACAGGGTGAATCAGCCCCAGAATTTT
V: TRBV19
J: TRBJ1-5
D: TRBD1
size: .

CDR3: CASSVVGDSGELFF
DNA: TGTGCCAGCAGCGTAGTAGGGGATTCCGGGGAGCTGTTTTTT
V: TRBV9
J: TRBJ2-2
D: .
size: .

CDR3: CASSAGLAEETQYF
DNA: TGTGCCAGCAGCGCGGGACTAGCGGAAGAGACCCAGTACTTC
V: TRBV9
J: TRBJ2-5
D: TRBD2
size: .

CDR3: CASSIQDRQPQHF
DNA: TGTGCCAGCAGTATCCAAGACAGACAGCCCCAGCATTTT
V: TRBV27
J: TRBJ1-5
D: .
size: .

CDR3: CASSSQQGNTEAFF
DNA: TGTGCCAGCAGCTCCCAACAGGGGAACACTGAAGCTTTCTTT
V: TRBV7-9
J: TRBJ1-1
D: .
size: .

CDR3: CASSSEQGGYTF
DNA: TGTGCCAGCAGCTCAGAACAGGGAGGCTACACCTTC
V: TRBV7-9
J: TRBJ1-2
D: .
size: .

CDR3: CASSIPGQISNQPQHF
DNA: TGTGCCAGTAGTATTCCGGGACAGATAAGCAATCAGCCCCAGCATTTT
V: TRBV19
J: TRBJ1-5
D: TRBD1
size: .

CDR3: CASSAGTSAYNEQFF
DNA: TGTGCCAGCAGTGCCGGGACTAGCGCTTACAATGAGCAGTTCTTC
V: TRBV6-1
J: TRBJ2-1
D: TRBD2
size: .

CDR3: CASSSDREATDTQYF
DNA: TGTGCCAGCAGCTCGGACAGGGAGGCCACAGATACGCAGTATTTT
V: TRBV28
J: TRBJ2-3
D: TRBD1
size: .

CDR3: CASSFARYEQYF
DNA: TGTGCCAGCAGCTTTGCGAGGTACGAGCAGTACTTC
V: TRBV7-2
J: TRBJ2-7
D: .
size: few

CDR3: CASSRTRGSYGYTF
DNA: TGTGCCAGCAGCCGAACCAGGGGGTCCTATGGCTACACCTTC
V: TRBV14
J: TRBJ1-2
D: TRBD1
size: few

CDR3: CASRYGGGGSNQPQNF
DNA: TGTGCCAGTCGATACGGGGGAGGGGGAAGCAATCAGCCCCAGAATTTT
V: TRBV19
J: TRBJ1-5
D: .
size: .

CDR3: CASSFGQGVYEQYF
DNA: TGTGCCAGTAGTTTTGGACAGGGGGTTTACGAGCAGTACTTC
V: TRBV19
J: TRBJ2-7
D: TRBD1
size: .

CDR3: CSVARGAVGETQYF
DNA: TGCAGCGTTGCTCGGGGGGCGGTCGGGGAGACCCAGTACTTC
V: TRBV29-1
J: TRBJ2-5
D: .
size: .

CDR3: CASSYGGPYEQYF
DNA: TGTGCCAGCAGTTACGGGGGCCCCTACGAGCAGTACTTC
V: TRBV6-5
J: TRBJ2-7
D: .
size: .

CDR3: CASSISEDYGYTF
DNA: TGTGCCAGTAGTATCTCAGAGGACTATGGCTACACCTTC
V: TRBV19
J: TRBJ1-2
D: .
size: .

CDR3: CAISDGTGPEQYF
DNA: TGTGCCATCAGCGATGGGACAGGACCCGAGCAGTACTTC
V: TRBV10-3
J: TRBJ2-7
D: TRBD1
size: .

CDR3: CASSKPLSGPTGELFF
DNA: TGTGCCAGCAGTAAACCCCTTAGCGGTCCCACCGGGGAGCTGTTTTTT
V: TRBV25-1
J: TRBJ2-2
D: .
size: once

CDR3: CASSLEGQGYNEQFF
DNA: TGTGCCAGCAGCCTCGAGGGACAGGGCTACAATGAGCAGTTCTTC
V: TRBV7-2
J: TRBJ2-1
D: TRBD1
size: .

CDR3: CASSQGQGRSYEQYF
DNA: TGTGCCAGCAGTCAGGGACAGGGACGCTCCTACGAGCAGTACTTC
V: TRBV6-6
J: TRBJ2-7
D: TRBD1
size: few

CDR3: CASSPQGGSTEAFF
DNA: TGTGCCAGCTCACCCCAGGGGGGAAGCACTGAAGCTTTCTTT
V: TRBV18
J: TRBJ1-1
D: TRBD1
size: .

CDR3: CASSPTGSEQYF
DNA: TGTGCCAGCAGCCCTACCGGGAGCGAGCAGTACTTC
V: TRBV25-1
J: TRBJ2-7
D: .
size: .

CDR3: CASSRDRRSGNTIYF
DNA: TGTGCCAGCAGCCGGGACAGACGCTCTGGAAACACCATATATTTT
V: TRBV7-2
J: TRBJ1-3
D: TRBD1
size: .

CDR3: CASSYGPFLKNEQFF
DNA: TGTGCCAGCAGCTATGGCCCCTTCCTCAAGAATGAGCAGTTCTTC
V: TRBV7-7
J: TRBJ2-1
D: .
size: .

CDR3: CANQSDRGLTTNEKLFF
DNA: TGTGCCAATCAATCGGACAGGGGGCTTACAACTAATGAAAAACTGTTTTTT
V: TRBV25-1
J: TRBJ1-4
D: TRBD1
size: .

CDR3: CASSSGVGNQPQHF
DNA: TGTGCCAGCAGTTCCGGGGTTGGCAATCAGCCCCAGCATTTT
V: TRBV6-5
J: TRBJ1-5
D: .
size: .

CDR3: CASSLSGQSTYGYTF
DNA: TGCGCCAGCAGCTTATCGGGACAGAGCACCTATGGCTACACCTTC
V: TRBV5-1
J: TRBJ1-2
D: TRBD1
size: .

CDR3: CASSGRRGPSPYEQYF
DNA: TGTGCCAGCAGCGGGAGGCGTGGGCCCTCCCCCTACGAGCAGTACTTC
V: TRBV5-4
J: TRBJ2-7
D: .
size: few

CDR3: CATAGTRVLEQFF
DNA: TGTGCCACCGCGGGGACTAGAGTTCTTGAGCAGTTCTTC
V: TRBV5-4
J: TRBJ2-1
D: TRBD2
size: few

CDR3: CASSRDRVNQPQHF
DNA: TGTGCCAGCAGTCGGGACAGGGTAAATCAGCCCCAGCATTTT
V: TRBV6-6
J: TRBJ1-5
D: TRBD1
size: .

CDR3: CASTRNPTGGASGEPQHF
DNA: TGTGCCAGTACCAGAAACCCAACAGGGGGGGCCTCTGGAGAGCCCCAGCATTTT
V: TRBV19
J: TRBJ1-5
D: TRBD1
size: .

CDR3: CASSPRQSPNEKLFF
DNA: TGTGCCAGCAGCCCAAGACAGTCTCCGAATGAAAAACTGTTTTTT
V: TRBV9
J: TRBJ1-4
D: .
size: few

CDR3: CASRNEVLNQPQHF
DNA: TGTGCCAGCAGAAACGAGGTTCTCAATCAGCCCCAGCATTTT
V: TRBV2
J: TRBJ1-5
D: .
size: .

CDR3: CASKGLSGSGLYEQYF
DNA: TGTGCCAGCAAGGGCCTTAGCGGGAGTGGTTTATACGAGCAGTACTTC
V: TRBV28
J: TRBJ2-7
D: TRBD2
size: .

CDR3: CASSRDSGGTGELFF
DNA: TGCGCCAGCAGCCGAGACAGCGGTGGCACCGGGGAGCTGTTTTTT
V: TRBV4-3
J: TRBJ2-2
D: .
size: .

CDR3: CASSLQGAWTEAFF
DNA: TGTGCCAGCTCACTACAGGGGGCTTGGACTGAAGCTTTCTTT
V: TRBV18
J: TRBJ1-1
D: TRBD1
size: .

CDR3: CASSLNRDRSEAFF
DNA: TGTGCCAGCAGCTTGAACAGAGACAGGTCTGAAGCTTTCTTT
V: TRBV7-9
J: TRBJ1-1
D: .
size: .

CDR3: CASTGGYQETQYF
DNA: TGTGCCAGCACCGGAGGATACCAAGAGACCCAGTACTTC
V: TRBV28
J: TRBJ2-5
D: .
size: once

CDR3: CASSLDSGEQFF
DNA: TGTGCCAGCAGCCTTGATTCGGGTGAGCAGTTCTTC
V: TRBV7-3
J: TRBJ2-1
D: .
size: .

CDR3: CASSQDEGGEAFF
DNA: TGCGCCAGCAGCCAAGATGAGGGAGGGGAAGCTTTCTTT
V: TRBV4-1
J: TRBJ1-1
D: .
size: .